The present TCR beta chain was sequenced within a study of cytomegalovirus exposure and HLA in healthy donors. As for the study in general: Falling in the Caucasian-associated ancestry cluster were 65% to 90% of under 450 genotyped donors.

This CDR3 is built from 14 residues. V lost 2 bases to trimming and J lost 1 base; unmatched junction nucleotides: 3. Germline V gives CDR1 SGHRS, CDR2 YFSETQ. Primers included in the PCR were 60 Vbeta and 13 Jbeta primers. The table came from immunoSEQ multiplex PCR; TCRdb's copy has only in-frame clones and leaves some out. This sample has about 160,000 clones, with roughly 80% found just once. Study findings and constraints: Information on immune exposure was restricted to one variable (CMV serostatus). A highly shared variant cluster was judged a likely technical artifact. What a later analysis reportedly showed was that an Asian-associated ancestry cluster had fewer N-insertions than the roughly 670-donor mean.

As to this clone: Antigen: not known.

This clonotype was obtained from a young man in good health and CMV-seropositive. Sequencing was carried out using PBMCs. The V call is TRBV5-1, the J call TRBJ2-7; TRBD1 agrees at 7 bases. The CDR3 DNA reads as TGCGCCAGCAGCTTCCGACAGGGATCCTACGAGCAGTACTTC. Its translation is CASSFRQGSYEQYF.